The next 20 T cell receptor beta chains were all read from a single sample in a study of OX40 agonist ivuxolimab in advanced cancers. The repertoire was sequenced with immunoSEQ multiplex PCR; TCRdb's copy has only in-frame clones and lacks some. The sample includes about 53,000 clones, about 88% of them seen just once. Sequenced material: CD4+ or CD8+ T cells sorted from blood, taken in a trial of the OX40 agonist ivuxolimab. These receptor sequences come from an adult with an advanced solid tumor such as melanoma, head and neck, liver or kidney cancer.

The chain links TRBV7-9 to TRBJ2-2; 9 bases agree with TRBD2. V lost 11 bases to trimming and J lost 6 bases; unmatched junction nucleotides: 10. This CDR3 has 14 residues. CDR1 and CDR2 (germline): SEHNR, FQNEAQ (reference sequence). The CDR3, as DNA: TGTGCCGGAGATAGCGGGAGTCGGGCCGGGGAGCTGTTTTTT. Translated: CAGDSGSRAGELFF. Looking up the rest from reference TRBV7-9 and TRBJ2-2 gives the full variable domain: DTGVSQNPRHKITKRGQNVTFRCDPISEHNRLYWYRQTLGQGPEFLTYFQNEAQLEKSRLLSDRFSAERPKGSFSTLEIQRTEQGDSAMYLCAGDSGSRAGELFFGEGSRLTVL.

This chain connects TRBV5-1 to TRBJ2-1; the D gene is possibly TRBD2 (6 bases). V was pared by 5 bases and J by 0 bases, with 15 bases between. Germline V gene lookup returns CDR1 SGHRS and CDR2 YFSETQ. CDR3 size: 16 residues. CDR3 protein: CASRPGLSSSYNEQFF. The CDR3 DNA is TGCGCCAGCAGGCCGGGACTTTCTAGCTCCTACAATGAGCAGTTCTTC.

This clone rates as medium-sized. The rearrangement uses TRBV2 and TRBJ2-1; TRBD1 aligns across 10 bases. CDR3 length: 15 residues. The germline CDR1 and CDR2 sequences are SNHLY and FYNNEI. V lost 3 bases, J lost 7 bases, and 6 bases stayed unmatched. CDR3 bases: TGTGCCAGCAGTGATTGGGACAGGGGTACGAATGAGCAGTTCTTC. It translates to CASSDWDRGTNEQFF.

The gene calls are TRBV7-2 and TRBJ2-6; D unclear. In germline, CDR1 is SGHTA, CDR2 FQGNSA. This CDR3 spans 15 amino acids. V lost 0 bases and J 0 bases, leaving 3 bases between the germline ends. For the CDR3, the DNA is TGTGCCAGCAGCTTAGCGAGCTCTGGGGCCAACGTCCTGACTTTC. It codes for CASSLASSGANVLTF.

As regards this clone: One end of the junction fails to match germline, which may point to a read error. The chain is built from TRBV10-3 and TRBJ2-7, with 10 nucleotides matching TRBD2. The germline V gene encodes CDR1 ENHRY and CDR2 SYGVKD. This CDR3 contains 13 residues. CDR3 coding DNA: TGTGCCACCGGGTTGGCTAGCGGGAGTTATTTCAACTTC. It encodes CATGLASGSYFNF.

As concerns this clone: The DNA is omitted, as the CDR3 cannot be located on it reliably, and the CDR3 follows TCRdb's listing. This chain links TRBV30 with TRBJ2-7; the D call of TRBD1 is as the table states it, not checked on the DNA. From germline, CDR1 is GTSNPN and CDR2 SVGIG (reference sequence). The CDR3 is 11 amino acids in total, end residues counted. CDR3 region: CAWGVGTGRTF.

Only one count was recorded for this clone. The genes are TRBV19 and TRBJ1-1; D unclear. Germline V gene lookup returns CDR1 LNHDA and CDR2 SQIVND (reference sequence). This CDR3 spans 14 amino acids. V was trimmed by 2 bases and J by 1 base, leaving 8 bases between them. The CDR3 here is CASSITLPNTEAFF. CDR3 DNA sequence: TGTGCCAGTAGTATAACTCTCCCGAACACTGAAGCTTTCTTT.

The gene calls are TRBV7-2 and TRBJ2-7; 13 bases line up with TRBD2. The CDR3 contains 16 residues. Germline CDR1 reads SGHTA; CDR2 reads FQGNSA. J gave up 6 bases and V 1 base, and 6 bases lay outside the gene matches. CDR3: CASSLETSGRKLEQYF. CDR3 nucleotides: TGTGCCAGCAGCTTAGAGACTAGCGGGAGGAAGCTCGAGCAGTACTTC.

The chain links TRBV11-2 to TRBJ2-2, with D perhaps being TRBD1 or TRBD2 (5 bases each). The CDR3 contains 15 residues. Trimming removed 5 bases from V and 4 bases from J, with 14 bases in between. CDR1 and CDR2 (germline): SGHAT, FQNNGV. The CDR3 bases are TGTGCCAGCAGCGGGGCCGGGGTGAGCACCGGGGAGCTGTTTTTT. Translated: CASSGAGVSTGELFF.

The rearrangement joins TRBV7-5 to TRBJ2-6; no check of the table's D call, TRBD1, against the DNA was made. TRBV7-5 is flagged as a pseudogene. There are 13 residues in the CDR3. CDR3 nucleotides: TGTGCCAGAAGCTCCAGGGGGCCGAACGTCCTGACTTTC. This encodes CARSSRGPNVLTF.

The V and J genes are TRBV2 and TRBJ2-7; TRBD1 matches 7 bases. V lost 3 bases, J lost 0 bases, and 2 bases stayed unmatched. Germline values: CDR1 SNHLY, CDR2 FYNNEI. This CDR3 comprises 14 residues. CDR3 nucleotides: TGTGCCAGCAGTGACCGGGACAGCTCCTACGAGCAGTACTTC. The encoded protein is CASSDRDSSYEQYF.

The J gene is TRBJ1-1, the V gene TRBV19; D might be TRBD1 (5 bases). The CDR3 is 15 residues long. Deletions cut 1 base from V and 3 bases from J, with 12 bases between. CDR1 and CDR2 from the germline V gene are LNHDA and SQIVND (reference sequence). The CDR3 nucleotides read TGTGCCAGTAGTATAGGTAGCAGGGTCGACACTGAAGCTTTCTTT. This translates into CASSIGSRVDTEAFF.

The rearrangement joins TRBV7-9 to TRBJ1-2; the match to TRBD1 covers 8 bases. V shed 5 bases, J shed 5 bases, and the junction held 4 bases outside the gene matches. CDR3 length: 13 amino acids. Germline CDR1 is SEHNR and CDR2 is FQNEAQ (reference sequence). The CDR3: CASSGQGTYGYTF. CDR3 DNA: TGTGCCAGCAGCGGACAGGGCACATATGGCTACACCTTC.

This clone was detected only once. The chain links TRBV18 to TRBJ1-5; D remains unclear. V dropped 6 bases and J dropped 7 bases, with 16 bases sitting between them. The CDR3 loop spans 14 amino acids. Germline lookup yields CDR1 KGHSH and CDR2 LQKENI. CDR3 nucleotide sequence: TGTGCCAGCTCCTCCGACCACGTGAGACAGCCCCAGCATTTT. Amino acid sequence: CASSSDHVRQPQHF.

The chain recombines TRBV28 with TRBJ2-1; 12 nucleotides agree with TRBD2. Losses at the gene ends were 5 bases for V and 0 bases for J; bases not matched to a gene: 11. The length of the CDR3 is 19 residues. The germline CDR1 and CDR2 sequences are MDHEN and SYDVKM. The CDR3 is CASSPGTSGFRSSYNEQFF. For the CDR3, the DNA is TGTGCCAGCAGTCCCGGGACTAGCGGGTTTCGTAGCTCCTACAATGAGCAGTTCTTC.

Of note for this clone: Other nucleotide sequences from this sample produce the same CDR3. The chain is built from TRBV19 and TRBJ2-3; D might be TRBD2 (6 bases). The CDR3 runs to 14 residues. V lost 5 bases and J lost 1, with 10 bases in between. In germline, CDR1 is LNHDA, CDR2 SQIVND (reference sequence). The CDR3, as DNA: TGTGCCAGTAGTCCATCTAGCGGCACAGATACGCAGTATTTT. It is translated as CASSPSSGTDTQYF.

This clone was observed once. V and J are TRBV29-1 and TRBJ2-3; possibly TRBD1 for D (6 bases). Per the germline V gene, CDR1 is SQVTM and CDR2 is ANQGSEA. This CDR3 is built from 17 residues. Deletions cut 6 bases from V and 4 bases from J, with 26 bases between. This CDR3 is CSVGTRFTGTKADTQYF. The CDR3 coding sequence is TGCAGCGTGGGGACCCGATTCACAGGGACGAAAGCAGATACGCAGTATTTT.

The CDR3 DNA follows: TGCAGCGTTGAAAATCTCAGGGGGCGAACTGAAGCTTTCTTT. This encodes CSVENLRGRTEAFF. The chain links TRBV29-1 to TRBJ1-1; 8 nucleotides agree with TRBD1. After removal of 2 bases from V and 5 bases from J, the junction contained 7 bases not matched to a gene. In germline, CDR1 is SQVTM, CDR2 ANQGSEA. The CDR3 has 14 amino acids.

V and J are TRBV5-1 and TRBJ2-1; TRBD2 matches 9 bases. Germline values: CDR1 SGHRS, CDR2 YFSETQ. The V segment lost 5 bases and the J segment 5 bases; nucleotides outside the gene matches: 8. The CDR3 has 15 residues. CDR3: CASREVAGANNEQFF. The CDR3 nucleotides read TGCGCCAGCAGAGAGGTAGCGGGAGCAAACAATGAGCAGTTCTTC. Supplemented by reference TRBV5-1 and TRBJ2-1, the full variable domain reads KAGVTQTPRYLIKTRGQQVTLSCSPISGHRSVSWYQQTPGQGLQFLFEYFSETQRNKGNFPGRFSGRQFSNSRSEMNVSTLELGDSALYLCASREVAGANNEQFFGPGTRLTVL.

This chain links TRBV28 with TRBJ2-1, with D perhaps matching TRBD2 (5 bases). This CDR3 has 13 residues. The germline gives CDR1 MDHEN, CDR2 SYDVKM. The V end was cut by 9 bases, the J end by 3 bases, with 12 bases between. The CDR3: CASGGADYNEQFF. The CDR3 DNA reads TGTGCCAGTGGTGGAGCGGACTACAATGAGCAGTTCTTC.